This TCR beta chain was identified in a study of T cells in Graves' hyperthyroidism and ophthalmopathy. Newly diagnosed patients aged 18 to 65 had hyperthyroidism of under 2 months' duration. Those patients with uncontrolled infection, other autoimmune disease, pregnancy or lactation were excluded. Between the trimmed V and J ends, which lost 0 bases and 2 bases, there was a span of 10 bases. CDR1 is SGHTS, CDR2 YDEGEE, per germline. The CDR3 is 15 residues long. The source material, RNA transcripts, was used to amplify TCR beta CDR3 regions. An initial round of RT-PCR targeting the TCR CDR3 relied on the HTBI primer set. A single record per CDR3 protein comes from TCRdb applying MiXCR to the multiplex PCR reads. The top ten clones hold approximately 49% of a sample with roughly 300,000 distinct CDR3 sequences, over 15% of them seen once. The table lists this clonotype with many counts.

The rearrangement links TRBV5-8 to TRBJ2-3; weak D call: TRBD1 (5 bases). The receptor was isolated from a woman aged 50 to 60 with Graves' hyperthyroidism. The specimen was blood. CDR3 nucleotide sequence: TGTGCCAGCAGCTTGGAACAGGCTAACACAGATACGCAGTATTTT. Amino acids: CASSLEQANTDTQYF.